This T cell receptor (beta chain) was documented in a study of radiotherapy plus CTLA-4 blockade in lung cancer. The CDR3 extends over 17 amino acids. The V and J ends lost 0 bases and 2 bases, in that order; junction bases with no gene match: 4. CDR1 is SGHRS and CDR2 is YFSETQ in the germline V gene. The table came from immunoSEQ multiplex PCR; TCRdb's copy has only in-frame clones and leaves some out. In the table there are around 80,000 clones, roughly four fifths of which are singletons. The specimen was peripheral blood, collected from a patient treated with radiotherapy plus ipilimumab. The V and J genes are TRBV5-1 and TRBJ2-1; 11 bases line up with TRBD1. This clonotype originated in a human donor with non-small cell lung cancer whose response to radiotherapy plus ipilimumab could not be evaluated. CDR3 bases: TGCGCCAGCAGCTTGGACACGGGACAGGGGGCCTACAATGAGCAGTTCTTC. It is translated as CASSLDTGQGAYNEQFF.